These T cell receptor beta chains were read from a single sample in a study of cytomegalovirus exposure and HLA in healthy donors. Here immunoSEQ multiplex PCR was the method, and the copy in TCRdb shows in-frame clones only, minus some. The sample has about 63,000 clones, roughly 74% seen once; the top ten hold around a quarter. The sample consisted of PBMCs. These receptors were collected from a middle-aged woman in good health and CMV-seropositive. CDR3s include the opening cysteine and the closing phenylalanine or tryptophan. A D gene is named only where the DNA matches it firmly. Expanded clones get a size class; other rows say once, few or many, or leave the size out.

TRBJ2-2,-,once,TRBV6-1,TGTGCCAGCAAACGGGAACGGGGCACCGGGGAGCTGTTTTTT,CASKRERGTGELFF
TRBJ1-1,-,-,TRBV15,TGTGCCACCAGCGGCCCTCGAGGGGACTCTGAAGCTTTCTTT,CATSGPRGDSEAFF
TRBJ1-2,-,-,TRBV5-1,TGCGCCAGCAGCACCGACAGTCTTAACTATGGCTACACCTTC,CASSTDSLNYGYTF
TRBJ2-3,-,-,TRBV5-1,TGCGCCAGCAGCCAGAGGGCTAGCCTAGACTCTAGCACAGATACGCAGTATTTT,CASSQRASLDSSTDTQYF
TRBJ1-1,-,-,TRBV7-2,TGTGCCAGCAGCTCCAGGGTTCTGACTGAAGCTTTCTTT,CASSSRVLTEAFF
TRBJ1-6,-,-,TRBV6-5,TGTGCCAGCAGTTCCCGACAGGCCGACAGGTCACCCCTCCACTTT,CASSSRQADRSPLHF
TRBJ1-2,TRBD1,-,TRBV19,TGTGCCAGTAGTATCCAACAGGGGCGAATCTATGGCTACACCTTC,CASSIQQGRIYGYTF
TRBJ1-1,-,-,TRBV6-5,TGTGCCAGCAATTATGACAGATACACTGAAGCTTTCTTT,CASNYDRYTEAFF
TRBJ1-2,-,-,TRBV19,TGTGCCAGTAGTATTCGGGCGCAGGGCGGCTACACCTTC,CASSIRAQGGYTF
TRBJ1-4,-,-,TRBV4-1,TGCGCCAGCAGCCCGAGTGGACGGACAAGGGGGGAAAAACTGTTTTTT,CASSPSGRTRGEKLFF
TRBJ2-7,TRBD2,-,TRBV19,TGTGCCAGTGGAGGAACTAGCGGGGTCTACGAGCAGTACTTC,CASGGTSGVYEQYF
TRBJ1-2,TRBD1,-,TRBV19,TGTGCCACGACAGGGAGGACGGGCTATGGCTACACCTTC,CATTGRTGYGYTF
TRBJ1-1,-,-,TRBV7-8,TGTGCCAGCAGCTGGGGGGGCTCCTACACTGAAGCTTTCTTT,CASSWGGSYTEAFF
TRBJ2-7,-,-,TRBV6-6,TGTGCCAGCAAAAACAGGGACGAGCAGTACTTC,CASKNRDEQYF
TRBJ2-4,-,-,TRBV7-3,TGTGCCAGCAGCTTAAACGTCGGGGACATTCAGTACTTC,CASSLNVGDIQYF
TRBJ2-3,TRBD2,-,TRBV5-6,TGTGCCAGCAGCTTGAGGCGCCTAGCGGGCTATACTAGCACAGATACGCAGTATTTT,CASSLRRLAGYTSTDTQYF
TRBJ1-4,-,-,TRBV2,TGTGCCAGCAGTTTCGTCCGGGGGGAAAAACTGTTTTTT,CASSFVRGEKLFF
TRBJ2-1,TRBD2,-,TRBV6-4,TGTGCCAGCAGCGCGGGGACTACCAATGAGCAGTTCTTC,CASSAGTTNEQFF
TRBJ2-2,TRBD2,-,TRBV4-1,TGCGCCAGCAGCCAGGGTACTAGCGGAGGTTACACCGGGGAGCTGTTTTTT,CASSQGTSGGYTGELFF